This T cell receptor beta chain was documented in a study of cytotoxic CD8 clonotypes in ibrutinib-treated CLL. Turning to the study itself: The average sample held roughly 240,000 productive templates and about 99,000 productive rearrangements. Study conclusions and caveats: Measured clonality at baseline was greater than in age-matched healthy donors and tracked with circulating CD8+ T-cell counts.

V lost 0 bases to trimming and J lost 2 bases, with 11 bases between them. There are 15 residues in the CDR3. From germline, CDR1 is ENHRY and CDR2 SYGVKD. As regards this clone: Antigen specificity is unknown.

The assay was immunoSEQ multiplex PCR, and TCRdb's table has in-frame clones only and misses some. This sample has about 50,000 clones; around four fifths occur once, and the top ten carry roughly 22%. The V call is TRBV10-3, the J call TRBJ2-7, with a weak D call TRBD1 (6 bases). This TCR was recovered from a human donor with chronic lymphocytic leukemia. The specimen was PBMCs, collected after 24 months of ibrutinib treatment. The CDR3 is CAISESAGAPYEQYF. CDR3 DNA sequence: TGTGCCATCAGTGAGTCGGCAGGGGCCCCCTACGAGCAGTACTTC.